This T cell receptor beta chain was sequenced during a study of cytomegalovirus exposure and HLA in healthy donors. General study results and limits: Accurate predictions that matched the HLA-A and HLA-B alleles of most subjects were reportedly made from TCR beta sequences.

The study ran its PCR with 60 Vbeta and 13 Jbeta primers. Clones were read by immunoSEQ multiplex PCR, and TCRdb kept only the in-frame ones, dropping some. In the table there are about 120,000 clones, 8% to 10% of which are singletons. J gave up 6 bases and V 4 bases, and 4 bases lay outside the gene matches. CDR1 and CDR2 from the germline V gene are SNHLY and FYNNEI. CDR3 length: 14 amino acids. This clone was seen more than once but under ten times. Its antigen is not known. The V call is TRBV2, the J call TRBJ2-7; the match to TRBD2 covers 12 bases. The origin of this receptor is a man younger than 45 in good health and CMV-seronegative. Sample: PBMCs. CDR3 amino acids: CASSATSGRFEQYF. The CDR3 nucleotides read TGTGCCAGCAGTGCAACTAGCGGGAGGTTCGAGCAGTACTTC.